The clone carrying this TCR beta chain has more than one count but fewer than ten. Its antigen remains unidentified. The data derive from a study of cytomegalovirus exposure and HLA in healthy donors. The overall study: An earlier analysis identified under 130 million unique TCR beta sequences in 170 million or so T cells. The study, taken as a whole, reports: A later analysis found common viral pathogens apparently linked to several of the most significant clusters. Association with HLA alleles at 0.05 false discovery rate was found for about 17,000 TCR beta sequences in a later analysis. Most CMV-associated TCR beta chains were later found to appear HLA-restricted.

In the PCR, 60 Vbeta and 13 Jbeta primers were used. The assay was immunoSEQ multiplex PCR, and TCRdb's table has in-frame clones only and misses some. The sample holds roughly 180,000 clones, roughly 9.4% seen once. The CDR3 is 16 amino acids. V dropped 0 bases and J dropped 4; count of bases not matched to a gene: 7. The germline gives CDR1 GTSNPN, CDR2 SVGIG (reference sequence). V is TRBV30 and J is TRBJ1-4; 8 bases fit TRBD1. Sample: PBMCs. The source is a woman aged 25 to 45 in good health and CMV-seropositive. The CDR3 here is CAWSVQWGQVNEKLFF. CDR3 nucleotides: TGTGCCTGGAGTGTACAGTGGGGACAGGTTAATGAAAAACTGTTTTTT. The whole variable domain, remainder taken from reference TRBV30 and TRBJ1-4, is SQTIHQWPATLVQPVGSPLSLECTVEGTSNPNLYWYRQAAGRGLQLLFYSVGIGQISSEVPQNLSASRPQDRQFILSSKKLLLSDSGFYLCAWSVQWGQVNEKLFFGSGTQLSVL.